Below, 10 T cell receptor beta chains from the same sample are listed, as sequenced in a study of early T cells in non-severe SARS-CoV-2 infection (dated by TCRdb to the early 2020s). The method behind the library was 5' RACE. The sequencing machine was a NextSeq 500. TCRdb redid the processing of the public reads, applying fastp at Q25 and MiXCR, and retained in-frame beta chains. Each entry is one CDR3 protein sequence, shown with its most common DNA and genes. The sample records some 66,000 distinct CDR3 sequences, around an eighth of which are singletons. The biggest ten clones account for less than 4.5% of the sample. Sequences were obtained from whole blood. Receptors were obtained from an adult who was a healthcare worker with PCR-confirmed SARS-CoV-2 infection or an uninfected control (not recorded which).

This clonotype was recorded at least ten times. The chain is built from TRBV4-1 and TRBJ1-1; D not certain. The CDR3 loop spans 13 amino acids. Trimming removed 4 bases at V and 10 bases at J, with 16 bases between. Germline V gene sequence: CDR1 MGHRA, CDR2 YSYEKL. CDR3 nucleotide sequence: TGCGCCAGCAGCCCCCCAGGCAGTTCGTTAGCTTTCTTT. It yields the protein CASSPPGSSLAFF.

This clonotype was seen many times. The chain joins TRBV30 to TRBJ2-5, with D unclear. The CDR3 consists of 13 residues. Germline CDR1 reads GTSNPN; CDR2 reads SVGIG (reference sequence). V gave up 3 bases and J gave up 0 bases, with 8 bases separating them. CDR3 amino acids: CAWSDSNQETQYF. CDR3 DNA sequence: TGTGCCTGGAGCGACTCGAACCAAGAGACCCAGTACTTC.

This clonotype appeared a few times. The chain joins TRBV5-4 to TRBJ2-7; 9 bases agree with TRBD2. Looked up from germline, CDR1 is SGHNT and CDR2 is YYREEE (reference sequence). V lost 0 bases to trimming and J lost 7 bases; unmatched junction nucleotides: 11. This CDR3 is 16 amino acids long. CDR3: CASSLELAGNVLEQYF. For the CDR3, the DNA is TGTGCCAGCAGCTTGGAGCTAGCGGGAAACGTCTTGGAGCAGTACTTC.

In its sample, this clonotype was seen many times. The V and J genes are TRBV4-1 and TRBJ2-1; no clear D gene. Trimming removed 1 base at V and 1 base at J, with 11 bases between. The CDR3 length is 16 residues. Germline V gene lookup returns CDR1 MGHRA and CDR2 YSYEKL. The CDR3 reads CASSQADLMSYNEQFF. CDR3 nucleotides: TGCGCCAGCAGCCAAGCCGACCTGATGTCCTACAATGAGCAGTTCTTC.

This clonotype was counted between two and nine times. The genes are TRBV19 and TRBJ2-4; 11 bases align to TRBD2. The CDR3 is made up of 14 amino acids. Germline V gene sequence: CDR1 LNHDA, CDR2 SQIVND (reference sequence). Trimming took 6 bases from V and 6 from J; bases not matched to a gene: 4. For the CDR3, the DNA is TGTGCCAGTAGCTCACTAGCGGGAGTAAACATTCAGTACTTC. Its translation: CASSSLAGVNIQYF.

Many counts were recorded for this clonotype. This chain joins TRBV6-2 or TRBV6-3 and TRBJ2-1; D possibly corresponds to TRBD1 (6 bases). Germline assignment: CDR1 MNHEY and CDR2 SVGEGT. This CDR3 has 14 amino acids. Trimming cost V 8 bases and J 2 bases, with 13 bases left between them. The CDR3 region has the DNA TGTGCCAGCGGGTCCTGGACAGCCTACAATGAGCAGTTCTTC. Translating it yields CASGSWTAYNEQFF.

This clonotype was counted at least ten times. This chain links TRBV9 with TRBJ1-1, with 7 bases aligning to TRBD1. CDR3 length: 15 residues. V shed 2 bases and J 4 bases; nucleotides not matched to a gene: 8. From germline, CDR1 is SGDLS and CDR2 YYNGEE. The CDR3 DNA reads as TGTGCCAGCAGCGTGACAGGGTGGGCTGGCACTGAAGCTTTCTTT. Translation: CASSVTGWAGTEAFF.

This clonotype has ten or more counts. This sequence joins TRBV27 and TRBJ1-2; a weak D match, TRBD1 (6 bases). The V gene's germline CDR1 is MNHEY and CDR2 SMNVEV (reference sequence). The ends were cut back, 0 bases at V and 7 bases at J, with 15 bases in the middle. The CDR3 length is 15 residues. The DNA for the CDR3 is TGTGCCAGCAGTTTATCGCGCAGACAGGCTGGTGGCTACACCTTC. Residues: CASSLSRRQAGGYTF.

The J gene is TRBJ2-5, the V gene TRBV12-3 or TRBV12-4; 7 nucleotides match TRBD2. Germline trimming cut 3 bases from V and 2 bases from J; bases unmatched to any gene: 6. The CDR3 loop spans 15 amino acids. In DNA, the CDR3 is TGTGCCAGCAGTTTTACTGCGGGGGTACAAGAGACCCAGTACTTC. It yields the protein CASSFTAGVQETQYF.

This clonotype has more than one count but fewer than ten. The rearrangement uses TRBV28 and TRBJ2-7; TRBD1 aligns across 9 bases. V was pared by 6 bases and J by 6 bases, with 3 bases of the junction left unmatched. Germline V gives CDR1 MDHEN, CDR2 SYDVKM. The CDR3 consists of 12 residues. CDR3 coding DNA: TGTGCCAGCAGCGGGACAGGGTCCGAGCAGTACTTC. Its protein is CASSGTGSEQYF.